This is a list of T cell receptor beta chains from one sample in a study of CD8 T cells in ankylosing spondylitis. TCRdb passed the 5' RACE reads through MiXCR, listing each CDR3 protein once. The data contain about 360,000 distinct CDR3 sequences, roughly 20% of them singletons. Sequencing used blood, either unsorted or a sorted T cell fraction (not recorded which). The receptor set was obtained from a male donor with ankylosing spondylitis or in good health (not recorded which). Each CDR3 is given with its conserved first and last residue. D genes are given only for firm matches. Rows give clone size only sometimes, using once, few, many, or a class for an expanded clone.

TRBD1	NA	TRBV13	TRBJ2-7	CASSPRGQGRSYEQYF	TGTGCCAGCAGCCCTAGGGGACAGGGTCGGTCCTACGAGCAGTACTTC
TRBD1	NA	TRBV2	TRBJ2-7	CASSQDGTGGNYEQYF	TGTGCCAGCAGCCAGGACGGGACAGGGGGGAACTACGAGCAGTACTTC
NA	NA	TRBV4-1	TRBJ1-1	CASRWENTEAFF	TGCGCCAGCAGATGGGAGAACACTGAAGCTTTCTTT
NA	few	TRBV7-9	TRBJ2-5	CASSLGRGLLETQYF	TGTGCCAGCAGCCTGGGCCGAGGCTTGTTGGAGACCCAGTACTTC
NA	few	TRBV9	TRBJ2-3	CASSVGRPFDTQYF	TGTGCCAGCAGCGTAGGGAGGCCGTTTGATACGCAGTATTTT
NA	NA	TRBV11-2	TRBJ2-1	CASSSGLPSSTYNEQFF	TGTGCCAGCAGCTCGGGACTGCCATCCTCCACCTACAATGAGCAGTTCTTC
TRBD1	many	TRBV6-5	TRBJ1-2	CASSYSGQGYGYTF	TGTGCCAGCAGTTACTCGGGACAGGGATATGGCTACACCTTC
NA	few	TRBV4-2	TRBJ2-3	CASSQAHGDITDTQYF	TGTGCCAGCAGCCAAGCCCACGGAGATATCACAGATACGCAGTATTTT
TRBD1	few	TRBV29-1	TRBJ2-7	CSVVGSLGQGAWEQYF	TGCAGCGTTGTCGGTTCCTTGGGACAGGGGGCGTGGGAGCAGTACTTC
TRBD2	few	TRBV9	TRBJ2-7	CASSVGGAGAPNLQYF	TGTGCCAGCAGCGTAGGTGGAGCGGGGGCCCCCAACCTGCAGTACTTC
NA	NA	TRBV5-5	TRBJ1-6	CASKGGAGNSPLHF	TGTGCCAGCAAGGGGGGCGCGGGTAATTCACCCCTCCACTTT
NA	NA	TRBV13	TRBJ2-7	CASSLRTEEQYF	TGTGCCAGCAGCCTACGGACAGAGGAGCAGTACTTC
NA	NA	TRBV4-2	TRBJ1-1	CASSQDPGRDTEAFF	TGTGCCAGCAGCCAAGATCCGGGCCGGGACACTGAAGCTTTCTTT
NA	few	TRBV7-2	TRBJ2-1	CASSSAGGAWDEQFF	TGTGCCAGCAGCTCCGCGGGCGGCGCATGGGATGAGCAGTTCTTC
NA	once	TRBV7-9	TRBJ2-5	CASSRLGLQKTQYF	TGTGCCAGCAGCCGCCTCGGACTCCAGAAGACCCAGTACTTC
TRBD2	few	TRBV7-9	TRBJ2-7	CASSAGEFSLEQYF	TGTGCCAGCAGCGCGGGGGAGTTTAGTCTCGAGCAGTACTTC
TRBD2	NA	TRBV9	TRBJ2-1	CASSVGAGTEQFF	TGTGCCAGCAGCGTAGGAGCGGGGACTGAGCAGTTCTTC
NA	NA	TRBV9	TRBJ2-5	CASSVAGAIQETQYF	TGTGCCAGCAGCGTAGCCGGGGCAATCCAAGAGACCCAGTACTTC
NA	NA	TRBV2	TRBJ2-5	CASQDPQETQYF	TGTGCCAGCCAGGATCCACAAGAGACCCAGTACTTC
NA	few	TRBV4-1	TRBJ2-7	CASSQEWRGAYEQYF	TGCGCCAGCAGCCAAGAATGGAGGGGGGCCTACGAGCAGTACTTC
TRBD2	NA	TRBV7-9	TRBJ2-1	CAGAGGSYNEQFF	TGTGCCGGCGCGGGGGGTTCCTACAATGAGCAGTTCTTC
TRBD2	few	TRBV9	TRBJ2-3	CASSVAGEGDTQYF	TGTGCCAGCAGCGTAGCTGGGGAGGGAGATACGCAGTATTTT
TRBD2	NA	TRBV6-5	TRBJ2-1	CASSSSGGAGLEQFF	TGTGCCAGCAGTTCTAGCGGGGGGGCCGGTCTTGAGCAGTTCTTC
NA	few	TRBV12-3/TRBV12-4	TRBJ1-2	CASSEGTHGYTF	TGTGCCAGCAGTGAGGGGACCCATGGCTACACCTTC
TRBD1	few	TRBV6-5	TRBJ2-4	CASSYGQGYIQYF	TGTGCCAGCAGCTACGGACAGGGTTACATTCAGTACTTC
NA	NA	TRBV20-1	TRBJ2-7	CSARDLRQIYEQYF	TGCAGTGCTAGAGACCTAAGACAAATCTACGAGCAGTACTTC
NA	NA	TRBV2	TRBJ2-1	CASSGRSSYNEQFF	TGTGCCAGCAGTGGCCGCAGCTCCTACAATGAGCAGTTCTTC
NA	few	TRBV25-1	TRBJ2-3	CASSDPGPRFIDTQYF	TGTGCCAGCAGTGATCCCGGGCCCCGTTTTATAGATACGCAGTATTTT
NA	NA	TRBV4-1	TRBJ2-4	CASSQEPENIQYF	TGCGCCAGCAGCCAAGAGCCTGAAAACATTCAGTACTTC
TRBD1	NA	TRBV30	TRBJ1-2	CAWSIEGAYYGYTF	TGTGCCTGGAGTATCGAGGGGGCTTACTATGGCTACACCTTC
NA	NA	TRBV7-8	TRBJ2-6	CASSPNRDNSGANVLTF	TGTGCCAGCAGCCCCAACAGGGACAACTCTGGGGCCAACGTCCTGACTTTC
NA	few	TRBV15	TRBJ2-1	CATEQGSIDEQFF	TGTGCCACCGAACAGGGTTCTATCGATGAGCAGTTCTTC
NA	few	TRBV7-9	TRBJ2-7	CASSEWVSYEQYF	TGTGCCAGCAGTGAGTGGGTGTCCTACGAGCAGTACTTC
TRBD1	few	TRBV12-3/TRBV12-4	TRBJ2-1	CASSPWTGEGDEQFF	TGTGCCAGCAGTCCTTGGACAGGGGAAGGTGATGAGCAGTTCTTC
NA	NA	TRBV12-3/TRBV12-4	TRBJ1-1	CASRHPYTEAFF	TGTGCCAGCAGACACCCGTACACTGAAGCTTTCTTT
NA	few	TRBV6-2/TRBV6-3	TRBJ2-7	CASSYISEQYF	TGTGCCAGCAGTTATATCTCCGAGCAGTACTTC
NA	few	TRBV10-3	TRBJ2-1	CAISDRDGLYNEQFF	TGTGCCATCAGTGATCGGGACGGTCTCTACAATGAGCAGTTCTTC
NA	NA	TRBV29-1	TRBJ2-1	CSVGPYIEQFF	TGCAGCGTTGGGCCCTACATTGAGCAGTTCTTC
NA	NA	TRBV5-1	TRBJ2-5	CASSLRTSLGEETQYF	TGCGCCAGCAGCCTCCGGACATCACTGGGGGAAGAGACCCAGTACTTC
NA	few	TRBV4-1	TRBJ2-5	CASSQVQGPQETQYF	TGCGCCAGCAGCCAAGTTCAGGGTCCCCAAGAGACCCAGTACTTC
NA	few	TRBV14	TRBJ2-4	CASSQFRGSNIQYF	TGTGCCAGCAGCCAGTTCCGAGGGAGCAACATTCAGTACTTC
NA	few	TRBV3-1	TRBJ2-2	CASSLVGGSANTGELFF	TGTGCCAGCAGCCTCGTAGGGGGGTCCGCGAACACCGGGGAGCTGTTTTTT
NA	NA	TRBV19	TRBJ2-2	CASSRPGGSIGELFF	TGTGCCAGTAGCCGACCCGGGGGCTCGATCGGGGAGCTGTTTTTT
NA	few	TRBV2	TRBJ1-6	CASSELQNNSPLHF	TGTGCCAGCAGTGAACTACAGAATAATTCACCCCTCCACTTT
NA	NA	TRBV7-2	TRBJ2-3	CASSSPDGSTDTQYF	TGTGCCAGCAGCTCCCCCGACGGGTCCACAGATACGCAGTATTTT
NA	few	TRBV29-1	TRBJ2-1	CSVHDSNEQFF	TGCAGCGTCCACGATTCCAATGAGCAGTTCTTC
NA	few	TRBV4-1	TRBJ1-1	CASSQDGGWEAFF	TGCGCCAGCAGCCAAGATGGAGGTTGGGAAGCTTTCTTT
NA	few	TRBV12-3/TRBV12-4	TRBJ2-2	CASSLGAFTGELFF	TGTGCCAGCAGTTTGGGGGCTTTCACCGGGGAGCTGTTTTTT
NA	NA	TRBV7-9	TRBJ2-5	CASSLVPGAGQETQYF	TGTGCCAGCAGCTTAGTTCCGGGGGCGGGACAAGAGACCCAGTACTTC